A single sample is the source of the 25 T cell receptor beta chains below, sequenced in a study of blood T cells in healthy people across ages. With a J-beta primer mix and a sample-barcoded 5' primer, a second PCR ran about 7 to 12 cycles. TCRdb processed the 5' RACE reads anew with MiXCR; each CDR3 protein has one entry. The sample includes roughly 1.9 million distinct CDR3 sequences, about two fifths of them seen just once. Material for sequencing was blood. The receptors were gathered from a human donor in good health.

The rearrangement joins TRBV3-1 to TRBJ1-1, with D maybe TRBD1 (6 bases). Germline V gene sequence: CDR1 LGHDT, CDR2 YNNKEL (reference sequence). V was trimmed by 0 bases and J by 6 bases, leaving 11 bases between them. This CDR3 has 14 amino acids. CDR3 coding DNA: TGTGCCAGCAGCCAAGACAGGGGCAACCCTGAAGCTTTCTTT. Translating gives CASSQDRGNPEAFF.

This chain joins TRBV5-1 and TRBJ1-2; TRBD1 matches at 8 bases. The germline CDR1 and CDR2 sequences are SGHRS and YFSETQ. The CDR3 is 14 amino acids. Trimming took 3 bases from V and 8 from J; bases not matched to a gene: 9. The CDR3 sequence: CASSWIDRGGGYTF. DNA of the CDR3: TGCGCCAGCAGCTGGATCGACAGGGGCGGAGGCTACACCTTC.

V gene TRBV12-3 or TRBV12-4 combines with J gene TRBJ1-2; D unresolved. The length of the CDR3 is 13 residues. The ends were cut back, 2 bases at V and 7 bases at J, with 11 bases in the middle. The CDR3 sequence: CASSLRGIGGYTF. In DNA, the CDR3 is TGTGCCAGCAGTTTAAGAGGGATCGGTGGCTACACCTTC.

The J gene is TRBJ1-4, the V gene TRBV29-1; the match to TRBD1 covers 7 bases. This CDR3 contains 14 residues. The V and J ends lost 4 bases and 7 bases, in that order; junction bases with no gene match: 9. Per the germline V gene, CDR1 is SQVTM and CDR2 is ANQGSEA. CDR3 region: CSVAGGQRREKLFF. Written as DNA, the CDR3 is TGCAGCGTTGCGGGGGGACAGAGACGTGAAAAACTGTTTTTT.

This clonotype was observed a few times. The V and J genes are TRBV5-1 and TRBJ1-1, with D perhaps matching TRBD1 (6 bases). Germline loops: CDR1 SGHRS, CDR2 YFSETQ. This CDR3 has 16 amino acids. Trimming took 0 bases from V and 4 from J, leaving 16 bases between them. This chain's CDR3 is CASSLAGGGSGTEAFF. CDR3 in DNA: TGCGCCAGCAGCTTGGCGGGGGGCGGGAGTGGCACTGAAGCTTTCTTT. Full variable domain (rest looked up from reference TRBV5-1 and TRBJ1-1): KAGVTQTPRYLIKTRGQQVTLSCSPISGHRSVSWYQQTPGQGLQFLFEYFSETQRNKGNFPGRFSGRQFSNSRSEMNVSTLELGDSALYLCASSLAGGGSGTEAFFGQGTRLTVV.

The chain uses TRBV11-2 and TRBJ2-4; weak D call: TRBD1 (5 bases). TRBJ2-7 matches the DNA end more closely, so the J call is doubtful. The CDR3 runs 15 residues. Germline lookup yields CDR1 SGHAT and CDR2 FQNNGV. The CDR3 spells CASSLDRLGPNEQYF. The CDR3 DNA sequence: TGTGCCAGCAGCTTAGATCGGTTGGGGCCCAACGAGCAGTACTTC.

This clonotype was counted once. The V call is TRBV20-1, the J call TRBJ2-1; D perhaps matches TRBD1 (6 bases). The V end lost 3 bases, the J end lost 10 bases, and 19 bases lay between the germline ends. The length of the CDR3 is 14 residues. The germline CDR1 and CDR2 sequences are DFQATT and SNEGSKA (reference sequence). In DNA form, the CDR3 reads TGCAGTGCTAGCCAGGGGAGAACTACCGGGGAGCAGTTCTTC. Protein product: CSASQGRTTGEQFF.

This clonotype was seen a handful of times. The genes are TRBV6-5 and TRBJ2-3; D call uncertain. Looked up from germline, CDR1 is MNHEY and CDR2 is SVGAGI. This CDR3 comprises 13 residues. Trimming took 7 bases from V and 4 from J, leaving 12 bases between them. CDR3: CASTPAGADTQYF. CDR3 coding DNA: TGTGCCAGCACCCCGGCCGGTGCAGATACGCAGTATTTT.

This chain connects TRBV4-2 to TRBJ2-4, with TRBD1 matching over 8 bases. Losses at the gene ends were 0 bases for V and 4 bases for J; bases not matched to a gene: 2. The CDR3 runs to 15 residues. Germline V gene lookup returns CDR1 LGHNA and CDR2 YNFKEQ. The CDR3 spells CASSQDGTGKNIQYF. The CDR3 coding sequence is TGTGCCAGCAGCCAAGATGGGACAGGAAAAAACATTCAGTACTTC.

The chain carries TRBV19 and TRBJ2-7, with D possibly called TRBD1 or TRBD2 (5 bases each). Between the trimmed V and J ends, which lost 6 bases and 3 bases, there was a span of 15 bases. The CDR3 runs 14 residues. In germline, CDR1 is LNHDA, CDR2 SQIVND (reference sequence). CDR3 DNA: TGTGCCAGTAGACCCCGGGACGGAGGCTACGAGCAGTACTTC. Protein product: CASRPRDGGYEQYF.

In the case of this clonotype: One junction end does not reproduce the germline sequence, and a read error may be involved. The rearrangement joins TRBV29-1 to TRBJ2-1; 8 bases fit TRBD1. The CDR3 extends over 14 amino acids. CDR1 is SQVTM, CDR2 ANQGSEA, per germline. The CDR3 protein is CSVERQGAYDEQFF. The CDR3 bases are TGCAGCGTTGAGCGGCAGGGGGCCTACGATGAGCAGTTCTTC.

This chain links TRBV5-6 with TRBJ1-2; unclear D gene. Germline loops: CDR1 SGHDT, CDR2 YYEEEE. Trimming cost V 7 bases and J 4 bases, with 17 bases left between them. The CDR3 has 14 residues. The CDR3 protein is CASGHYGEAYGYTF. The CDR3 DNA reads as TGTGCCAGCGGCCACTATGGAGAGGCCTATGGCTACACCTTC.

Concerning this clonotype itself: A single base separates this from a much larger clone, so it may be a read error. Lacking the conserved final phenylalanine or tryptophan, this CDR3 likely reflects a read error. This chain uses TRBV7-3 with TRBJ2-1; TRBD1 is a possible D gene (6 bases). This CDR3 contains 13 residues. V lost 5 bases and J lost 6, with 11 bases in between. CDR1 SGHTA and CDR2 FQGTGA come from the germline V gene. CDR3 protein: CASSLYRANEQFI. CDR3 nucleotide sequence: TGTGCCAGCAGCCTTTACAGGGCCAATGAGCAGTTCATC.

The chain links TRBV11-2 to TRBJ1-2, with TRBD1 identical over 8 bases. Germline V gene sequence: CDR1 SGHAT, CDR2 FQNNGV. The length of the CDR3 is 16 residues. V shed 4 bases and J 8 bases; nucleotides not matched to a gene: 15. The CDR3 DNA reads as TGTGCCAGCAGCTCAATGATGGGACAGGCCCCTCGGGGCTACACCTTC. Protein sequence: CASSSMMGQAPRGYTF.

This sequence joins TRBV13 and TRBJ2-1; 8 nucleotides line up with TRBD1. The CDR3 spans 16 residues. The junction had 9 bases not matched to a gene; V was cut back by 5 bases and J by 3 bases. Per the germline V gene, CDR1 is PRHDT and CDR2 is FYEKMQ (reference sequence). The CDR3 nucleotides are TGTGCCAGCAGCCCCCGGACAGGGAAGTTCTACAATGAGCAGTTCTTC. Protein sequence: CASSPRTGKFYNEQFF.

This clonotype was detected a few times. The V call is TRBV10-3, the J call TRBJ1-2; 7 bases map to TRBD1. The CDR3 consists of 14 residues. Germline assignment: CDR1 ENHRY and CDR2 SYGVKD. With 0 bases clipped from V and 10 bases from J, the junction kept 8 bases outside the gene matches. CDR3 sequence reads: CAISESIDGTVYTF. DNA for the CDR3: TGTGCCATCAGTGAGTCTATTGATGGGACAGTCTACACCTTC.

The gene calls are TRBV12-3 or TRBV12-4 and TRBJ1-5; no definite D call. The V end was cut by 3 bases, the J end by 3 bases, with 12 bases between. CDR3 length equals 15 residues. DNA for the CDR3: TGTGCCAGCAGTTTCTCCGCCGGGAACAATCAGCCCCAGCATTTT. Translation gives CASSFSAGNNQPQHF.

The chain recombines TRBV20-1 with TRBJ1-5; D remains unclear. Trimming removed 0 bases at V and 2 bases at J, with 8 bases between. Germline V gene lookup returns CDR1 DFQATT and CDR2 SNEGSKA (reference sequence). This CDR3 spans 14 amino acids. CDR3 amino acids: CSARDPRRNQPQHF. CDR3 sequence (DNA): TGCAGTGCTAGAGATCCTCGGCGCAATCAGCCCCAGCATTTT.

V is TRBV7-6 and J is TRBJ2-4, with 7 bases aligning to TRBD1. The V and J ends lost 2 bases and 5 bases, in that order; junction bases with no gene match: 6. Germline V gene sequence: CDR1 SGHVS, CDR2 FNYEAQ. The CDR3 consists of 15 residues. DNA for the CDR3: TGTGCCAGCAGCTTATCGCCGACAGGGCAAAACATTCAGTACTTC. It codes for CASSLSPTGQNIQYF.

The chain is built from TRBV7-2 and TRBJ2-3, with D possibly TRBD2 on 7 matching bases. This CDR3 spans 16 amino acids. V dropped 5 bases and J dropped 1 base, with 16 bases sitting between them. CDR1 SGHTA and CDR2 FQGNSA come from the germline V gene. Here the CDR3 reads CASSLRRGPRTDTQYF. CDR3 in DNA: TGTGCCAGCAGCCTGAGGCGGGGGCCCCGCACAGATACGCAGTATTTT.

For the CDR3, the DNA is TGCAGTGCTCGGGAACACCCGAACACTGAAGCTTTCTTT. Translating it yields CSAREHPNTEAFF. The chain links TRBV20-1 to TRBJ1-1, with D unclear. The ends were cut back, 5 bases at V and 1 base at J, with 11 bases in the middle. There are 13 residues in the CDR3. CDR1 is DFQATT and CDR2 is SNEGSKA in the germline V gene (reference sequence).

This chain links TRBV7-9 with TRBJ1-2, with a tentative D call TRBD1 (5 bases). V was pared by 5 bases and J by 7 bases, with 23 bases between. The CDR3 runs 16 residues. In germline, CDR1 is SEHNR, CDR2 FQNEAQ (reference sequence). The DNA of the CDR3 is TGTGCCAGCAGCCGAGGAGGGCAGGGTAATCTCGCTGGCTACACCTTC. Protein product: CASSRGGQGNLAGYTF.

This chain links TRBV20-1 with TRBJ2-3; D possibly corresponds to TRBD2 (6 bases). Trimming stripped 5 bases from V and 11 bases from J, with 14 bases between. The CDR3 is 11 amino acids. Germline lookup yields CDR1 DFQATT and CDR2 SNEGSKA (reference sequence). The CDR3 sequence is CSAQSGWLQYF. The CDR3 bases are TGCAGTGCTCAAAGCGGGTGGTTGCAGTATTTT.

DNA of the CDR3: TGTGCCAGCTCATGCGAGGAGCAGTTCTTC. Amino acid sequence: CASSCEEQFF. The chain is built from TRBV18 and TRBJ2-1; no clear D. The germline CDR1 and CDR2 sequences are KGHSH and LQKENI. The CDR3 totals 10 residues. Trimming took off 5 bases at V and 10 bases at J, with 6 bases between the two ends.

This chain connects TRBV4-3 to TRBJ2-2; 7 bases fit TRBD2. The CDR3 extends over 17 amino acids. V shed 0 bases, J shed 5 bases, and the junction held 9 bases outside the gene matches. CDR1 and CDR2 (germline): LGHNA, YSLEER. CDR3 nucleotide sequence: TGCGCCAGCAGCCAAGATCCGGGGGGAAGTTTAACCGGGGAGCTGTTTTTT. Translating it yields CASSQDPGGSLTGELFF.